The entry below describes one TCR beta chain. The antigen remains undetermined. One end of the junction fails to match germline, which may point to a read error. The data were taken from a study of identical twins. Study-level findings and limits: Twin-shared out-of-frame alpha sequences were enriched for low generation probability.

MiXCR, run by TCRdb on the 5' RACE reads, gives a single entry per CDR3 protein. The sample has under 800,000 distinct CDR3 sequences; 21% are singletons. The CDR3 sequence is 18 residues long. Germline values: CDR1 ENHRY, CDR2 SYGVKD. These data were also filed under a second study, of T cells expressing NK-cell markers.

The chain recombines TRBV10-3 with TRBJ2-5; 14 bases are shared with TRBD2. This TCR was recovered from a woman aged 18-29 years in good health. Sequencing was done on a sample of PBMCs. This CDR3 reads CAFSSGTSGRAPLTTQYF. The DNA for the CDR3 is TGTGCCTTCAGTTCCGGGACTAGCGGGAGAGCGCCACTGACTACCCAGTACTTC.